These 8 T cell receptor beta chains originate from one sample sequenced in a study of blood T cell repertoires in COVID-19. Assay: immunoSEQ multiplex PCR; the TCRdb copy retains only in-frame clones and omits some. The sample consists of about 220,000 clones, roughly four fifths of them appearing once. Material for sequencing was PBMCs or T cells enriched from blood (not recorded which). These TCRs come from a woman in her thirties or forties with acute COVID-19.

The genes are TRBV30 and TRBJ2-3, with D possibly matching TRBD1 (5 bases). The V end was cut by 0 bases, the J end by 6 bases, with 7 bases between. CDR1 is GTSNPN and CDR2 is SVGIG in the germline V gene (reference sequence). This CDR3 spans 12 amino acids. Here the CDR3 DNA reads TGTGCCTGGAGTGTAGGGGCGGATACGCAGTATTTT. Protein: CAWSVGADTQYF.

The V gene is TRBV7-8, the J gene TRBJ1-5; 8 bases fit TRBD1. The V and J ends lost 5 bases and 1 base, in that order; junction bases with no gene match: 7. The germline V gene encodes CDR1 SGHVS and CDR2 FQNEAQ. The CDR3 runs to 16 residues. In nucleotides, the CDR3 is TGTGCCAGCAGCCCCAAACGGGACAGGAGCAATCAGCCCCAGCATTTT. It yields the protein CASSPKRDRSNQPQHF.

In nucleotides, the CDR3 is TGCGCCAGCAGCTACCAATCACAGGGGGCCTTAGAGACCCAGTACTTC. This sequence encodes CASSYQSQGALETQYF. The gene calls are TRBV5-1 and TRBJ2-5; 9 nucleotides align to TRBD1. The CDR3 sequence is 16 residues long. The germline gives CDR1 SGHRS, CDR2 YFSETQ. Losses at the gene ends were 3 bases for V and 4 bases for J; bases not matched to a gene: 10.

This chain connects TRBV9 to TRBJ2-3, with 11 bases identical to TRBD2. Trimming took 2 bases from V and 0 from J; bases not matched to a gene: 5. In germline, CDR1 is SGDLS, CDR2 YYNGEE. The CDR3 length is 17 residues. The DNA for the CDR3 is TGTGCCAGCAGCGTTAGCGGGGGGGACGCTAGCACAGATACGCAGTATTTT. The encoded protein is CASSVSGGDASTDTQYF.

The chain links TRBV6-5 to TRBJ1-1; 9 bases map to TRBD1. The V and J ends lost 2 bases and 11 bases, in that order; junction bases with no gene match: 6. The germline gives CDR1 MNHEY, CDR2 SVGAGI. The CDR3 totals 13 residues. The CDR3 DNA follows: TGTGCCAGCAGTTACATCGACAGGGGGAGGGCTTTCTTT. Its translation: CASSYIDRGRAFF.

This chain joins TRBV4-1 and TRBJ2-1; 9 positions match TRBD2. The germline V gene has CDR1 MGHRA and CDR2 YSYEKL. CDR3 length equals 17 residues. The ends lost 0 bases at V and 8 bases at J; junction bases unmatched: 11. The CDR3 nucleotides are TGCGCCAGCAGCCAAGATCGTGCTAGCGGGGAAAGAGATGAGCAGTTCTTC. Amino acid sequence: CASSQDRASGERDEQFF.

J is TRBJ2-5 and V is TRBV28, with a weak D call TRBD1 (6 bases). Trimming left V 5 bases short and J 3 bases short, with 10 bases between. Germline V lookup: CDR1 MDHEN, CDR2 SYDVKM. The CDR3 covers 13 residues. CDR3 amino acids: CASSQQGEETQYF. CDR3 coding DNA: TGTGCCAGCAGTCAACAGGGAGAAGAGACCCAGTACTTC.

The gene calls are TRBV29-1 and TRBJ2-1; 9 nucleotides align to TRBD1. J was trimmed by 6 bases and V by 6 bases; bases with no gene match: 9. Germline V gives CDR1 SQVTM, CDR2 ANQGSEA. CDR3 length equals 14 residues. The CDR3 region has the DNA TGCAGCGTGCCCGGGACAGGGCCTCTCAATGAGCAGTTCTTC. It encodes CSVPGTGPLNEQFF.